The 15 T cell receptor beta chains given below trace back to one sample, sequenced in a study of CDR3 diversity in severe acne (dated by TCRdb to between 2018 and 2021). Library method: PCR. The sequencer listed for this sample is Illumina HiSeq 2000. TCRdb took the public reads, trimmed them with fastp at Q25, ran MiXCR for clone calling and kept in-frame beta chains. CDR3 protein sequences are deduplicated, and each keeps its most common genes and DNA. This sample lists over 70,000 distinct CDR3 sequences; under 60% were detected once. Of the sample, around 15% is held by the ten largest clones. The sample consisted of blood. These receptors were obtained from a male donor in good health, without acne.

This clonotype was observed once. The chain recombines TRBV7-2 with TRBJ1-4, with 12 positions matching TRBD1. This CDR3 has 18 amino acids. V lost 5 bases to trimming and J lost 7 bases; unmatched junction nucleotides: 14. The germline gives CDR1 SGHTA, CDR2 FQGNSA. The chain's CDR3 is CASSGVGGQGARSEKLFF. CDR3 sequence (DNA): TGTGCCAGCAGCGGAGTGGGGGGACAGGGGGCGCGATCTGAAAAACTGTTTTTT.

The rearrangement links TRBV11-3 to TRBJ2-1; D is perhaps TRBD2 (6 bases). CDR1 and CDR2 from the germline V gene are SGHNT and YENEEA. V lost 11 bases and J lost 5, with 19 bases in between. CDR3 length equals 14 residues. For the CDR3, the DNA is TGTGCCCTCGTACGGCCCACTAGCAACAATGAGCAGTTCTTC. Translated: CALVRPTSNNEQFF. Drawing the rest from reference TRBV11-3 and TRBJ2-1, the complete variable domain is EAGVVQSPRYKIIEKKQPVAFWCNPISGHNTLYWYLQNLGQGPELLIRYENEEAVDDSQLPKDRFSAERLKGVDSTLKIQPAELGDSAVYLCALVRPTSNNEQFFGPGTRLTVL.

This clonotype was counted a few times. The chain is built from TRBV6-5 and TRBJ1-4; no reliable D call. The CDR3 consists of 13 residues. Germline V gene sequence: CDR1 MNHEY, CDR2 SVGAGI. The V gene lost 6 bases and the J gene lost 3 bases, with 8 bases spanning the gap. The CDR3 DNA follows: TGTGCCAGCAGACCCACGGCTAATGAAAAACTGTTTTTT. Protein: CASRPTANEKLFF.

This clonotype was counted ten times or more. This chain joins TRBV5-1 and TRBJ1-3; possible D gene TRBD1, 5 bases. The V gene lost 0 bases and the J gene lost 1 base, with 8 bases spanning the gap. Germline CDR1 reads SGHRS; CDR2 reads YFSETQ. The CDR3 runs to 15 residues. The CDR3 nucleotides read TGCGCCAGCAGCTTGGCCGGGGGATCTGGAAACACCATATATTTT. This encodes CASSLAGGSGNTIYF.

The chain recombines TRBV29-1 with TRBJ2-5; D might be TRBD1 (7 bases). Between the trimmed V and J ends, which lost 3 bases and 7 bases, there was a span of 18 bases. CDR3 size: 14 residues. Germline V gene sequence: CDR1 SQVTM, CDR2 ANQGSEA. DNA for the CDR3: TGCAGCGTTGACTCGGGGGCAGGGGGGAGGACCCAGTACTTC. This sequence encodes CSVDSGAGGRTQYF.

V and J are TRBV5-1 and TRBJ2-6; D uncertain. V lost 4 bases and J lost 4, with 9 bases in between. The CDR3 loop spans 14 amino acids. Germline lookup yields CDR1 SGHRS and CDR2 YFSETQ. CDR3 sequence: CASSEPTGANVLTF. The CDR3 region has the DNA TGCGCCAGCAGCGAACCGACAGGGGCCAACGTCCTGACTTTC. The full variable domain, with the rest looked up from reference TRBV5-1 and TRBJ2-6, is KAGVTQTPRYLIKTRGQQVTLSCSPISGHRSVSWYQQTPGQGLQFLFEYFSETQRNKGNFPGRFSGRQFSNSRSEMNVSTLELGDSALYLCASSEPTGANVLTFGAGSRLTVL.

As to this clonotype: Mismatch with germline at one junction end may stem from a read error. V gene TRBV5-1 combines with J gene TRBJ1-1; weak D call: TRBD1 (6 bases). CDR1 SGHRS and CDR2 YFSETQ come from the germline V gene. There are 13 residues in the CDR3. The DNA of the CDR3 is TGCGCCAGCAGCCTACAGGGTCCCACTGGAGCTTTCTTT. Its protein product is CASSLQGPTGAFF. The whole variable domain, remainder taken from reference TRBV5-1 and TRBJ1-1, is KAGVTQTPRYLIKTRGQQVTLSCSPISGHRSVSWYQQTPGQGLQFLFEYFSETQRNKGNFPGRFSGRQFSNSRSEMNVSTLELGDSALYLCASSLQGPTGAFFGQGTRLTVV.

This clonotype was counted at least ten times. V gene TRBV27 combines with J gene TRBJ2-3; D is possibly TRBD1 (6 bases). The V gene lost 1 base and the J gene lost 2 bases, with 10 bases spanning the gap. Germline V gene sequence: CDR1 MNHEY, CDR2 SMNVEV (reference sequence). This CDR3 spans 15 amino acids. The CDR3 region has the DNA TGTGCCAGCAGTTTATTGTCAGGGGCCACAGATACGCAGTATTTT. It yields the protein CASSLLSGATDTQYF.

The J gene is TRBJ1-5, the V gene TRBV20-1; 7 positions match TRBD1. This CDR3 comprises 16 residues. Germline CDR1 and CDR2: DFQATT and SNEGSKA (reference sequence). The CDR3 protein is CSAGGAGGLSNQPQHF. CDR3 nucleotides: TGCAGCGCTGGGGGGGCAGGGGGTTTGAGCAATCAGCCCCAGCATTTT.

In its sample, this clonotype was seen once. The CDR3 reads CASSQDLEETQYF. Here the CDR3 DNA reads TGTGCCAGCAGTCAGGACCTTGAAGAGACCCAGTACTTC. The chain is built from TRBV2 and TRBJ2-5; D call uncertain. CDR3 size: 13 residues. Germline CDR1 and CDR2: SNHLY and FYNNEI. Trimming pared 5 bases from V and 3 bases from J, leaving 10 bases between.

The chain carries TRBV25-1 and TRBJ2-3; D is possibly TRBD2 (6 bases). The germline CDR1 and CDR2 sequences are MGHDK and SYGVNS. The CDR3 has 16 amino acids. The germline V and J ends were trimmed by 7 bases and 3 bases, with 20 bases remaining between them. In DNA, the CDR3 is TGTGCCAGCACTCTCACCGGGGCTAGCGCGACAGATACGCAGTATTTT. Protein sequence: CASTLTGASATDTQYF. The variable domain in full, with the rest retrieved from reference TRBV25-1 and TRBJ2-3, is EADIYQTPRYLVIGTGKKITLECSQTMGHDKMYWYQQDPGMELHLIHYSYGVNSTEKGDLSSESTVSRIRTEHFPLTLESARPSHTSQYLCASTLTGASATDTQYFGPGTRLTVL.

V usage is TRBV6-1 and J usage is TRBJ2-2, with TRBD2 matching 7 bases. Germline V lookup: CDR1 MNHNS, CDR2 SASEGT. CDR3 length: 14 residues. V shed 10 bases and J 1 base; nucleotides not matched to a gene: 6. The CDR3, as DNA: TGTGCCACCCGCCCGGGAGGGAACACCGGGGAGCTGTTTTTT. This translates into CATRPGGNTGELFF.

This clonotype was found many times. The chain couples TRBV10-3 to TRBJ2-7; D remains ambiguous. Germline-derived CDR1 and CDR2 are ENHRY and SYGVKD. CDR3 size: 15 residues. Trimming cost V 0 bases and J 5 bases, with 14 bases left between them. CDR3 loop: CAISESRRDSHEQYF. Written as DNA, the CDR3 is TGTGCCATCAGTGAGTCGAGAAGGGATTCCCACGAGCAGTACTTC.

The J gene is TRBJ1-1, the V gene TRBV20-1; D might be TRBD1 (5 bases). Germline CDR1 DFQATT, CDR2 SNEGSKA (reference sequence). The CDR3 totals 18 residues. Trimming removed 1 base from V and 2 bases from J, with 23 bases in between. CDR3 sequence reads: CSARAQLQATGANTEAFF. The DNA for the CDR3 is TGCAGTGCTAGAGCACAATTACAGGCGACTGGGGCCAACACTGAAGCTTTCTTT.

This chain links TRBV24-1 with TRBJ2-3, with 7 bases identical to TRBD1. From germline, CDR1 is KGHDR and CDR2 SFDVKD. Unmatched junction bases numbered 3, after V lost 4 bases and J lost 3 bases. CDR3 size: 14 residues. CDR3 bases: TGTGCCACCAGTGAAAGGGGGCTAACAGATACGCAGTATTTT. It encodes CATSERGLTDTQYF.